The clone carrying this TCR beta chain was found a few times. The source of the sample is a study of blood T cell repertoires in COVID-19. The CDR3 has 14 amino acids. The germline V gene encodes CDR1 SGDLS and CDR2 YYNGEE. The V gene lost 0 bases and the J gene lost 8 bases, with 14 bases spanning the gap. Sequencing was performed with immunoSEQ multiplex PCR; in TCRdb, only in-frame clones are kept and a portion is missing. The sample holds approximately 99,000 clones, around 83% seen once. The chain has TRBV9 and TRBJ1-2, with a tentative D call TRBD1 (5 bases). The sample consisted of peripheral blood. This TCR came from a woman between 70 and 85 years old with acute or convalescent COVID-19. CDR3 amino acids: CASSVVDNSSGYTF. The CDR3 DNA reads TGTGCCAGCAGCGTAGTGGACAATTCAAGCGGCTACACCTTC.